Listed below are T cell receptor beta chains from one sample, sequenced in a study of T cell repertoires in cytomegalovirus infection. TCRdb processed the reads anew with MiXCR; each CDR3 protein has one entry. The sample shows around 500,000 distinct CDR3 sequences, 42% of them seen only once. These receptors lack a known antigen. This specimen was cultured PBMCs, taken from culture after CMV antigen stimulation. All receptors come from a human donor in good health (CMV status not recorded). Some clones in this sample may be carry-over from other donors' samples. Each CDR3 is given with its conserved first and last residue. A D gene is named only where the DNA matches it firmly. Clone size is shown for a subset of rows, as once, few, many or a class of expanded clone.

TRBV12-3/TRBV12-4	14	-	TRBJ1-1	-	TGTGCCAGCAGTCACCGACGGGCGAACACTGAAGCTTTCTTT	CASSHRRANTEAFF
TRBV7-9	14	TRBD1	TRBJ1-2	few	TGTGCCAGCAGCTTAGTCTATCAGGGGGCTGGCTACACCTTC	CASSLVYQGAGYTF
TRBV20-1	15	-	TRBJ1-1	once	TGCAGTGCTAGAGTCCTACAGGGAGGGGCCACTGAAGCTTTCTTT	CSARVLQGGATEAFF
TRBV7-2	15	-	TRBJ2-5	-	TGTGCCAGCAGCTATTCACAGGTGCAGGAGGAGACCCAGTACTTC	CASSYSQVQEETQYF
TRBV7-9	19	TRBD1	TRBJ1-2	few	TGTGCCAGCAGCCCAGGGGGGTGGGGACAGGGGACTTCTAACTATGGCTACACCTTC	CASSPGGWGQGTSNYGYTF
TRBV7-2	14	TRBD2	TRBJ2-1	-	TGTGCCAGCAGCTTGAGACTAGCGGACAATGAGCAGTTCTTC	CASSLRLADNEQFF
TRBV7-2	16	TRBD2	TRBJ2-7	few	TGTGCCAGCAGCACCTCTAGCGGGGGGGAGAGTTACGAGCAGTACTTC	CASSTSSGGESYEQYF
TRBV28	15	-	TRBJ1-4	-	TGTGCCAGCAGTTTATCGCGAGGGGGGGTTGAAAAACTGTTTTTT	CASSLSRGGVEKLFF
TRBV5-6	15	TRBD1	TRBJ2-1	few	TGTGCCAGCAGCTCTATTGACAGGGTCGGAGGTGAGCAGTTCTTC	CASSSIDRVGGEQFF
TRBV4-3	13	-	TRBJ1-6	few	TGCGCCAGCAGCCAGTCCATGGGTTCACCCCTCCACTTT	CASSQSMGSPLHF
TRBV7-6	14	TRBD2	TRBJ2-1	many	TGTGCCAGCAGCTTAGGATCGGGAGGGGATGAGCAGTTCTTC	CASSLGSGGDEQFF
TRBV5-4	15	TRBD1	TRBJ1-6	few	TGTGCCAGCAGCAACTATCGGGACAGCAGTTCACCCCTCCACTTT	CASSNYRDSSSPLHF
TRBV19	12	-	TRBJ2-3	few	TGTGCCAGTAGTGGCCCCGCCGGTACGCAGTATTTT	CASSGPAGTQYF
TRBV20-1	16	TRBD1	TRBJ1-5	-	TGCAGTGCCCGGGGTACGGGACAGGGTTCCCATCAGCCCCAGCATTTT	CSARGTGQGSHQPQHF
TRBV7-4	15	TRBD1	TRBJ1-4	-	TGTGCCAGCAGCTTAGACAGGGGTTATAATGAAAAACTGTTTTTT	CASSLDRGYNEKLFF
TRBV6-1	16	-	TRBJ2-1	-	TGTGCCAGCAGTGAAGTAGGATCACTGATGGGGACCGAGCAGTTCTTC	CASSEVGSLMGTEQFF
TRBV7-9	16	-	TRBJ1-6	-	TGTGCCAGCACCGCGAGCGGGGCGAGCTATAATTCACCCCTCCACTTT	CASTASGASYNSPLHF
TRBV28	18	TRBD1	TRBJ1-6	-	TGTGCCAGCACCGACCGGGACAGGGCCTACCTGAGGAATTCACCCCTCCACTTT	CASTDRDRAYLRNSPLHF
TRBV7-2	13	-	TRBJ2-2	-	TGTGCCAGCAAGATTAGCGCGACCGGGGAGCTGTTTTTT	CASKISATGELFF
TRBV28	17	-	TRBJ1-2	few	TGTGCCAGCAGTTTTATAACGGACAATTATCCCTCCTATGGCTACACCTTC	CASSFITDNYPSYGYTF
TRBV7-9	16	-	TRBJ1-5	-	TGTGCCAGCAGCTTAGGGGGGGCAGGAGGCAATCAGCCCCAGCATTTT	CASSLGGAGGNQPQHF
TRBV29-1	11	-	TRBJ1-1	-	TGCAGCTCTCTGGCTGGCACTGAAGCTTTCTTT	CSSLAGTEAFF
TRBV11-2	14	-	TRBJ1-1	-	TGTGCCAGCAGCCCGATTACAGGGTTCGCTGAAGCTTTCTTT	CASSPITGFAEAFF
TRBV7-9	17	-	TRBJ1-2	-	TGTGCCAGCAGCTTAGTAGGAAAACTAGACCAAGCCTATGGCTACACCTTC	CASSLVGKLDQAYGYTF
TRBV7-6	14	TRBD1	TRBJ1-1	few	TGTGCCAGCAGTTACTCCCCGGACAGGGGAAGGGGTTTCTTT	CASSYSPDRGRGFF
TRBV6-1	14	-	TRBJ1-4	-	TGTGCCAGCAGAGACACCTCGACTAATGAAAAACTGTTTTTT	CASRDTSTNEKLFF
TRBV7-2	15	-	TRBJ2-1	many	TGTGCCAGCAGCCGGGTGGAGGCAAGGGAAATCGAGCAGTTCTTC	CASSRVEAREIEQFF
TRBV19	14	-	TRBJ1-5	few	TGTGCCAGTAGTATCTGGGACATGGGTCAGCCCCAGCATTTT	CASSIWDMGQPQHF
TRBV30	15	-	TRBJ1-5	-	TGTGCCTGGAGTGCGATCGACAGGCGGGGTCAGCCCCAGCATTTT	CAWSAIDRRGQPQHF
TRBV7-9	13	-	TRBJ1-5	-	TGTGCCAGCAGCTTAGAGGGTGGATCGCCCCAGCATTTT	CASSLEGGSPQHF
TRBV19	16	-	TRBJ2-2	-	TGTGCCAGTCAAGGGCGCGCTTCCTCGAACACCGGGGAGCTGTTTTTT	CASQGRASSNTGELFF
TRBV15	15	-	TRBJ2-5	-	TGTGCCACCAGCAGGGCAGGGGCCACCCAAGAGACCCAGTACTTC	CATSRAGATQETQYF
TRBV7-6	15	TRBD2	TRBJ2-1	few	TGTGCCAGCAGCCCCGGGACTAGCGAGGGGAATGAGCAGTTCTTC	CASSPGTSEGNEQFF
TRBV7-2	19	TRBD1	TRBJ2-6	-	TGTGCCAGCAGCTCCCCGGTGGGACAGGGGGCGCTTGGGGCCAACGTCCTGACTTTC	CASSSPVGQGALGANVLTF
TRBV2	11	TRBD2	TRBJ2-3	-	TGTGCCAGCAGGAGGCGGGAGGGCCGAAATTTT	CASRRREGRNF